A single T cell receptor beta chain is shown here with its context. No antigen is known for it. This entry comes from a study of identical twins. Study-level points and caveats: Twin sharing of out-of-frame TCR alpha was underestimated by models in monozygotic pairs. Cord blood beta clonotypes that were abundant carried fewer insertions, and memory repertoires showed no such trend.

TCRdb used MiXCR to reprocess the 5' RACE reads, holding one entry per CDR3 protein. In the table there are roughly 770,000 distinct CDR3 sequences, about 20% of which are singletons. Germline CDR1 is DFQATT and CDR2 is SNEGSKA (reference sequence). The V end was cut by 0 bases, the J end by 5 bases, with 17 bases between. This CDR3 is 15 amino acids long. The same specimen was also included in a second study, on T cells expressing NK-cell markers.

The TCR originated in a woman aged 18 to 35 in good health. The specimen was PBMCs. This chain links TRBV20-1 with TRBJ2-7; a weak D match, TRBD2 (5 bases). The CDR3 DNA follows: TGCAGTGCTAGAGATCGACGGGGAATTGGGGACGAGCAGTACTTC. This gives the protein CSARDRRGIGDEQYF.